What follows describes a single T cell receptor beta chain. Its antigen is still unknown. These data are taken from a study of OX40 agonist ivuxolimab in advanced cancers. Whole-study context: Allowance was made for prior anti-PD-1, anti-PD-L1 or anti-CTLA-4 therapy, and about 40% had some.

Assay used: immunoSEQ multiplex PCR; TCRdb lists only in-frame clones, some missing. The table has 70,000 to 95,000 clones, around 90% seen once; the top ten hold about 1.1%. The V end was cut by 2 bases, the J end by 4 bases, with 12 bases between. Germline-derived CDR1 and CDR2 are SGHDT and YYEEEE. This CDR3 contains 15 residues. Study results and caveats: CD8+ T cells (on average) carried more expanded clones than CD4+ T cells. Individuals who were partial responders at 0.1-3.0 mg/kg had clonal expansion that ranked among the lowest. Among the nonresponders, some also had low normalized T-cell clonal expansion.

J is TRBJ2-2 and V is TRBV5-6; tentatively, D is TRBD1 (6 bases). The sequenced sample was CD4+ or CD8+ T cells sorted from blood, obtained in a trial of the OX40 agonist ivuxolimab. This receptor was obtained from an adult with an advanced solid tumor such as melanoma, head and neck, liver or kidney cancer. The CDR3 DNA reads as TGTGCCAGCAGCTTACAGGGAAGGGGCACCGGGGAGCTGTTTTTT. It is translated as CASSLQGRGTGELFF. Combining the CDR3 with reference TRBV5-6 and TRBJ2-2 gives the whole variable domain DAGVTQSPTHLIKTRGQQVTLRCSPKSGHDTVSWYQQALGQGPQFIFQYYEEEERQRGNFPDRFSGHQFPNYSSELNVNALLLGDSALYLCASSLQGRGTGELFFGEGSRLTVL.